This T cell receptor beta chain was profiled in a study of siplizumab effects on memory and regulatory T cells. As to this clone: Its antigen is still unknown.

Per germline, CDR1 SGHRS and CDR2 YFSETQ. V lost 1 base, J lost 4 bases, and 12 bases lay in between. This CDR3 is 16 amino acids long. Study results and caveats: A major contribution to the alloresponse seemed to be made by naive T cells, which seemed more diverse than memory cells. Unstimulated subset assignment was obtained for only a minor fraction of alloreactive clones.

The data were produced by immunoSEQ multiplex PCR, yet TCRdb's version contains in-frame clones alone and is incomplete. Of approximately 120,000 clones detected, approximately 92% appear once; the ten largest clones hold over 0.15%. The chain carries TRBV5-1 and TRBJ2-6; the D is unclear. The sequence came from a human donor in good health. Sequenced sample: non-Treg CD4+ T cells sorted from blood. The CDR3 region is CASSLIASAGANVLTF. The CDR3 DNA reads TGCGCCAGCAGCTTGATCGCAAGTGCGGGGGCCAACGTCCTGACTTTC.